The 24 T cell receptor beta chains listed next were all sequenced from one sample in a study of OX40 agonist ivuxolimab in advanced cancers. Clones were read by immunoSEQ multiplex PCR, and TCRdb kept only the in-frame ones, dropping some. This table holds tens of thousands of clones, roughly 82% found once. The sequenced sample was CD4+ or CD8+ T cells sorted from blood, obtained in a trial of the OX40 agonist ivuxolimab. The receptors come from an adult with an advanced solid tumor such as melanoma, head and neck, liver or kidney cancer.

The table lists this clone with a few counts. This CDR3 is CASSMGDISGNTIYF. The DNA of the CDR3 is TGTGCCAGTAGTATGGGAGATATCTCTGGAAACACCATATATTTT. The chain is built from TRBV19 and TRBJ1-3; no firm D call. The CDR3 sequence is 15 residues long. V lost 3 bases and J lost 0, with 9 bases in between. The germline gives CDR1 LNHDA, CDR2 SQIVND (reference sequence).

In its sample, this clone was seen a few times. J is TRBJ1-2 and V is TRBV30; D not resolved. The length of the CDR3 is 13 residues. V was cut by 4 bases and J by 0 bases, with 9 bases left in between. Germline V gene lookup returns CDR1 GTSNPN and CDR2 SVGIG (reference sequence). CDR3: CAWTPGPNYGYTF. CDR3 in DNA: TGTGCCTGGACCCCCGGGCCTAACTATGGCTACACCTTC.

The chain uses TRBV14 and TRBJ2-1; D perhaps matches TRBD1 (5 bases). CDR1 SGHDN and CDR2 FVKESK come from the germline V gene. V was cut by 1 base and J by 6 bases, with 16 bases left in between. This CDR3 spans 16 amino acids. CDR3 bases: TGTGCCAGCAGCCAAGGATGGGGCAGGGTGGGCAATGAGCAGTTCTTC. This codes for CASSQGWGRVGNEQFF. The variable domain in full, completed from reference TRBV14 and TRBJ2-1, reads EAGVTQFPSHSVIEKGQTVTLRCDPISGHDNLYWYRRVMGKEIKFLLHFVKESKQDESGMPNNRFLAERTGGTYSTLKVQPAELEDSGVYFCASSQGWGRVGNEQFFGPGTRLTVL.

This sequence joins TRBV18 and TRBJ2-1, with 8 nucleotides matching TRBD2. CDR3 size: 15 residues. With 0 bases clipped from V and 8 bases from J, the junction kept 6 bases outside the gene matches. CDR1 is KGHSH and CDR2 is LQKENI in the germline V gene. DNA for the CDR3: TGTGCCAGCTCACCACCCGGGGGGGGCTTGGATGAGCAGTTCTTC. It is translated as CASSPPGGGLDEQFF.

The chain links TRBV2 to TRBJ1-3; possible D gene TRBD1, 6 bases. The germline V and J ends were trimmed by 2 bases and 5 bases, with 13 bases remaining between them. Looked up from germline, CDR1 is SNHLY and CDR2 is FYNNEI. The CDR3 is 15 residues long. DNA for the CDR3: TGTGCCAGCAGTGAAAGGGGGGGCTTTAGAAACACCATATATTTT. This codes for CASSERGGFRNTIYF.

This clone occurred once. For the CDR3, the DNA is TGTGCCAGCAGCTTTAGCGGGAGGCACAATGAGCAGTTCTTC. Translating gives CASSFSGRHNEQFF. J is TRBJ2-1 and V is TRBV7-2; 10 nucleotides match TRBD2. The CDR3 contains 14 residues. Germline trimming cut 3 bases from V and 5 bases from J; bases unmatched to any gene: 1. The germline V gene encodes CDR1 SGHTA and CDR2 FQGNSA.

The chain links TRBV5-1 to TRBJ2-7; D ambiguous. The CDR3 covers 12 residues. Looked up from germline, CDR1 is SGHRS and CDR2 is YFSETQ. Trimming removed 4 bases at V and 3 bases at J, with 8 bases between. The CDR3 sequence: CASSPGLYEQYF. The CDR3 nucleotides read TGCGCCAGCAGCCCTGGGCTCTACGAGCAGTACTTC.

V and J are TRBV19 and TRBJ1-1, with TRBD1 identical over 8 bases. The length of the CDR3 is 16 residues. The ends lost 9 bases at V and 1 base at J; junction bases unmatched: 13. Germline V gives CDR1 LNHDA, CDR2 SQIVND (reference sequence). The CDR3 DNA reads TGTGCCAGCCACGCCGGACAGGGTTCGAGGAACACTGAAGCTTTCTTT. Translation gives CASHAGQGSRNTEAFF.

The chain links TRBV28 to TRBJ1-1; D is ambiguous. Germline V CDR1 and CDR2: MDHEN, SYDVKM. The CDR3 sequence is 14 residues long. V lost 2 bases, J lost 3 bases, and 10 bases lay in between. CDR3 DNA sequence: TGTGCCAGCAGTTTAGAGGCTTTTGACACTGAAGCTTTCTTT. It encodes CASSLEAFDTEAFF. The full variable domain, in which reference TRBV28 and TRBJ1-1 provide the parts outside the CDR3, is DVKVTQSSRYLVKRTGEKVFLECVQDMDHENMFWYRQDPGLGLRLIYFSYDVKMKEKGDIPEGYSVSREKKERFSLILESASTNQTSMYLCASSLEAFDTEAFFGQGTRLTVV.

This rearrangement joins TRBV5-1 to TRBJ1-1; D call uncertain. The CDR3 covers 14 residues. Between the trimmed V and J ends, which lost 4 bases and 2 bases, there was a span of 12 bases. In germline, CDR1 is SGHRS, CDR2 YFSETQ. The CDR3 DNA reads TGCGCCAGCAGCGGAGGGTTTTTAAACACTGAAGCTTTCTTT. Protein sequence: CASSGGFLNTEAFF. The variable domain in full, completed from reference TRBV5-1 and TRBJ1-1, reads KAGVTQTPRYLIKTRGQQVTLSCSPISGHRSVSWYQQTPGQGLQFLFEYFSETQRNKGNFPGRFSGRQFSNSRSEMNVSTLELGDSALYLCASSGGFLNTEAFFGQGTRLTVV.

The chain links TRBV5-1 to TRBJ1-1; D is unclear. Germline CDR1 and CDR2: SGHRS and YFSETQ. V was clipped by 0 bases and J by 1 base, with 7 bases between them. The CDR3 contains 14 residues. This chain's CDR3 is CASSLGLRNTEAFF. In DNA form, the CDR3 reads TGCGCCAGCAGCTTGGGACTGCGGAACACTGAAGCTTTCTTT.

This clone is medium-sized within its sample. The rearrangement joins TRBV4-2 to TRBJ1-2, with a possible D match to TRBD1 (5 bases). Germline CDR1 LGHNA, CDR2 YNFKEQ. The CDR3 covers 16 residues. V was cut by 4 bases and J by 8 bases, with 23 bases left in between. The CDR3 here is CASSPSHTRETRGYTF. In nucleotides, the CDR3 is TGTGCCAGCAGCCCTAGCCATACCAGGGAGACGCGGGGCTACACCTTC.

This clone was picked up a small number of times. The gene calls are TRBV6-6 and TRBJ2-3; D is ambiguous. Germline CDR1 is MNHNY and CDR2 is SVGAGI (reference sequence). V was shortened by 2 bases and J by 2 bases, with 5 bases between the two germline ends. The CDR3 consists of 13 residues. CDR3 loop: CASSYVATDTQYF. In nucleotides, the CDR3 is TGTGCCAGCAGTTACGTTGCCACAGATACGCAGTATTTT.

The chain couples TRBV10-3 to TRBJ2-3; 7 positions match TRBD1. J was trimmed by 2 bases and V by 7 bases; bases with no gene match: 3. The CDR3 length is 13 residues. Germline V lookup: CDR1 ENHRY, CDR2 SYGVKD. In DNA form, the CDR3 reads TGTGCCATCAAGGGACAGCTCACAGATACGCAGTATTTT. This encodes CAIKGQLTDTQYF.

The CDR3 sequence: CASSATQSNTGELFF. CDR3 sequence (DNA): TGTGCCAGCAGTGCGACACAATCGAACACCGGGGAGCTGTTTTTT. The V and J genes are TRBV2 and TRBJ2-2; D is unresolved. With 4 bases removed from V and 0 bases from J, the gap between germline ends came to 9 bases. The CDR3 contains 15 residues. Germline lookup yields CDR1 SNHLY and CDR2 FYNNEI.

The J gene is TRBJ2-6, the V gene TRBV10-2; perhaps TRBD1 as D (6 bases). Germline V lookup: CDR1 WSHSY, CDR2 SAAADI. The ends were cut back, 6 bases at V and 2 bases at J, with 14 bases in the middle. This CDR3 has 16 residues. The DNA for the CDR3 is TGCGCCAGCAGAGGGGGAGAAGTGACTGGGGCCAACGTCCTGACTTTC. Its protein is CASRGGEVTGANVLTF.

The chain employs TRBV5-1 and TRBJ2-1; D may be TRBD2 (5 bases). Trimming removed 4 bases from V and 5 bases from J, with 25 bases in between. CDR3 size: 18 residues. CDR1 and CDR2 (germline): SGHRS, YFSETQ. CDR3 sequence (DNA): TGCGCCAGCAGCCGCACGGTGCTAGCTTCAGGACGGGACAATGAGCAGTTCTTC. Translated, it gives CASSRTVLASGRDNEQFF.

By share, this clone counts as medium-sized. V is TRBV6-1 and J is TRBJ1-1; D uncertain. The germline gives CDR1 MNHNS, CDR2 SASEGT. The CDR3 runs to 14 residues. The V gene lost 5 bases and the J gene lost 8 bases, with 18 bases spanning the gap. CDR3 DNA sequence: TGTGCCAGCAGTAGAAGGGAGCAGATTGACGAAGCTTTCTTT. This translates into CASSRREQIDEAFF.

The chain's CDR3 is CASSYSAGGYEQYF. CDR3 DNA: TGTGCCAGCAGTTACTCAGCGGGAGGCTACGAGCAGTACTTC. V gene TRBV6-5 combines with J gene TRBJ2-7, with 9 bases identical to TRBD2. This CDR3 region has 14 residues. The V segment lost 0 bases and the J segment 3 bases; nucleotides outside the gene matches: 0. Germline-derived CDR1 and CDR2 are MNHEY and SVGAGI.

The chain couples TRBV30 to TRBJ2-7, with TRBD1 matching over 8 bases. V gave up 7 bases and J gave up 2 bases; unmatched junction bases: 4. Germline V CDR1 and CDR2: GTSNPN, SVGIG (reference sequence). The CDR3 loop spans 12 amino acids. In DNA, the CDR3 is TGTGCCTCCGGACAGGGAACCTACGAGCAGTACTTC. Amino acids: CASGQGTYEQYF.

The chain has TRBV5-8 and TRBJ2-7, with D possibly TRBD1 on 6 matching bases. V was clipped by 1 base and J by 4 bases, with 12 bases between them. The CDR3 totals 14 residues. Germline V lookup: CDR1 SGHTS, CDR2 YDEGEE. The CDR3 here is CASSLRYQGYEQYF. Written as DNA, the CDR3 is TGTGCCAGCAGCTTGCGTTATCAGGGGTACGAGCAGTACTTC.

This chain links TRBV19 with TRBJ1-6; 10 bases line up with TRBD1. CDR3 length equals 16 residues. The V gene end was trimmed by 1 base and the J gene end by 7 bases; junction bases not matched to a gene: 4. The germline gives CDR1 LNHDA, CDR2 SQIVND (reference sequence). CDR3 protein: CASSIVAGQGNSPLHF. The CDR3 DNA reads TGTGCCAGTAGTATAGTTGCGGGACAGGGGAATTCACCCCTCCACTTT.

The V gene is TRBV19, the J gene TRBJ1-5; no firm D call. Trimming took off 5 bases at V and 2 bases at J, with 16 bases between the two ends. The germline gives CDR1 LNHDA, CDR2 SQIVND (reference sequence). This CDR3 spans 16 amino acids. CDR3 loop: CASSPRGSFGNQPQHF. CDR3 coding DNA: TGTGCCAGTAGTCCCCGCGGGTCATTTGGCAATCAGCCCCAGCATTTT.

The gene calls are TRBV10-2 and TRBJ1-6; D unclear. Per the germline V gene, CDR1 is WSHSY and CDR2 is SAAADI. The CDR3 extends over 13 amino acids. V was cut by 4 bases and J by 10 bases, with 11 bases left in between. DNA for the CDR3: TGCGCCAGCAGTGCCGCGGGGAACTCACCCCTCCACTTT. It yields the protein CASSAAGNSPLHF.